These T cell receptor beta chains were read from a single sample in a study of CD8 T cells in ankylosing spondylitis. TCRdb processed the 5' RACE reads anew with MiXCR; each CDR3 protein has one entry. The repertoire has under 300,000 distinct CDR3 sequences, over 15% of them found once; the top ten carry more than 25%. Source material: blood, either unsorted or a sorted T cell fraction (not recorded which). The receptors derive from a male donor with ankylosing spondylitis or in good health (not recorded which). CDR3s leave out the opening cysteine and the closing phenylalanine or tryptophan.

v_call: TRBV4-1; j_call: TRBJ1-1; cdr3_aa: ASSPGEYEAF
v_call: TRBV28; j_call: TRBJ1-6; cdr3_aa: ASSFGTESSPLH
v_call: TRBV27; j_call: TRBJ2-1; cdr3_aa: ASGDRTYNEQF
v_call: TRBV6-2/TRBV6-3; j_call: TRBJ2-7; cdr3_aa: ASSYSRRLLYEQY
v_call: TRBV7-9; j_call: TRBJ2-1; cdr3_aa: ASSSHLAGASYNEQF
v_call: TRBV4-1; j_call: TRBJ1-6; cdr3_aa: ASSQVPGNRNSPLH
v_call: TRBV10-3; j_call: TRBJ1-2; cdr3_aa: AISPSSTEYT
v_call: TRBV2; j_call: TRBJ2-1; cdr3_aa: ASSLRGGGGLYNEQF
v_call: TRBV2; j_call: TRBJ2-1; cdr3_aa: ATPSSGRYNEQF
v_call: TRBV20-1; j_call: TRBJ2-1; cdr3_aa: SASRSLAGYNEQF
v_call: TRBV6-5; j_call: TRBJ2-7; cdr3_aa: ASSLKSSYEQY
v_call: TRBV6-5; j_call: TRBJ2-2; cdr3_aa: ASSYLGQGGGELF
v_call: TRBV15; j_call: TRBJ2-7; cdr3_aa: ATSRDYDGSYEQY
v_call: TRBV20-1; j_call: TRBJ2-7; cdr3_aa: SARIAVRSYEQY
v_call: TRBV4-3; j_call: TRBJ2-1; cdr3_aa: ASSPSTHPDLYNEQF
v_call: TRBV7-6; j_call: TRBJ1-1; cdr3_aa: ASSLGEGGLNTEAF
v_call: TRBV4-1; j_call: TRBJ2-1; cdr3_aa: ASSQDPLIGSGYNEQF
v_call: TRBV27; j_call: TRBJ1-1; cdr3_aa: ASRGQVNTEAF
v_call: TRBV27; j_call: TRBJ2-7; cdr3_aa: ASSFGTTHEQY